In its sample, the clone carrying this TCR beta chain is large (0.1 to 1%). Its antigen remains unidentified. Treatment here: roughly 10-day PBMC culture with coronavirus spike peptide pools or control peptides (ViraFEST assay). Antigen-specific T cell expansion with peptide pools preceded TCR sequencing in the ViraFEST approach. This record comes from a study of vaccination and CD4 T cells after COVID-19. Overall study context: Overlapping spike peptides served as the stimulus for the cells. These peptides came from SARS-CoV-2 and from the common cold coronaviruses HCoV-NL63, HCoV-OC43 and HCoV-229E. Culture controls were given either a CEFX pool, an HIV-1 Nef pool, or no peptide.

The germline gives CDR1 SGHAT, CDR2 FQNNGV. The CDR3 covers 13 residues. V dropped 5 bases and J dropped 3 bases, with 10 bases sitting between them. Study-level points and caveats: The study examined relatively few convalescent patients and included no early post-infection timepoints.

The Oncomine TCR Beta short-read assay was what sequenced the DNA obtained from cultured CD4+ T cells. TCRdb re-derived calls from the PCR reads in MiXCR, one entry per CDR3 protein. The repertoire holds almost 5,500 distinct CDR3 sequences, with 71% as singletons. Sequences were obtained from CD4+ T cells from blood, cultured in vitro. The sequence was obtained from a human donor who had recovered from COVID-19. The rearrangement uses TRBV11-2 and TRBJ1-2, with D tentatively TRBD1 (5 bases). DNA for the CDR3: TGTGCCAGCAGCCGCGACAGCTACTATGGCTACACCTTC. Protein: CASSRDSYYGYTF.